These 20 T cell receptor beta chains originate from one sample sequenced in a study of graft-versus-host responses after intestinal transplantation. Produced via immunoSEQ multiplex PCR; TCRdb's table is partial and in-frame only. In the table there are 80,000 or so clones, about 92% of which are singletons. Here the sequenced sample was PBMCs, taken 98 days after intestinal transplantation. These receptor sequences come from a human patient who received an intestinal transplant, so some T cells may come from the graft donor.

This clone was seen only once. For the CDR3, the DNA is TGTGCCAGTAGGAAACAGGGTCCGAACACTGAAGCTTTCTTT. The encoded protein is CASRKQGPNTEAFF. The V and J genes are TRBV19 and TRBJ1-1, with D possibly matching TRBD1 (6 bases). The CDR3 totals 14 residues. CDR1 LNHDA and CDR2 SQIVND come from the germline V gene (reference sequence). V shed 6 bases and J shed 1 base, with 12 bases lying between them.

The rearrangement links TRBV4-2 to TRBJ2-1, with 11 bases that match TRBD1. Germline-derived CDR1 and CDR2 are LGHNA and YNFKEQ. Trimming at V came to 4 bases and at J to 4 bases, leaving 3 bases not matched to a gene. The CDR3 contains 15 residues. The CDR3 region has the DNA TGTGCCAGCAGCCGCGGACAGGGGGCTTACAATGAGCAGTTCTTC. It codes for CASSRGQGAYNEQFF.

V gene TRBV5-4 combines with J gene TRBJ2-1; TRBD1 or TRBD2 may be the D gene (5 bases each). CDR1 is SGHNT and CDR2 is YYREEE in the germline V gene (reference sequence). Trimming removed 4 bases from V and 6 bases from J, with 14 bases in between. This CDR3 comprises 14 residues. The CDR3 reads CASSPIGEPNEQFF. CDR3 nucleotide sequence: TGTGCCAGCAGCCCCATAGGGGAGCCCAATGAGCAGTTCTTC.

The V call is TRBV5-1, the J call TRBJ2-3, with TRBD2 as a possible D gene (6 bases). This CDR3 contains 14 residues. Trimming cost V 0 bases and J 6 bases, with 11 bases left between them. Germline values: CDR1 SGHRS, CDR2 YFSETQ. The DNA of the CDR3 is TGCGCCAGCAGCTTGGAGACTAGTTCGGATACGCAGTATTTT. Amino acid sequence: CASSLETSSDTQYF.

This clone showed up just a few times. The chain carries TRBV7-3 and TRBJ2-1, with D possibly TRBD2 on 5 matching bases. The CDR3 spans 17 residues. Germline V lookup: CDR1 SGHTA, CDR2 FQGTGA. The V end lost 6 bases, the J end lost 8 bases, and 26 bases lay between the germline ends. The CDR3 DNA sequence: TGTGCCAGCAGTCTAGACCCCCCAGCCGGGTTGCGGGATGAGCAGTTCTTC. This codes for CASSLDPPAGLRDEQFF.

V and J are TRBV19 and TRBJ2-7, with D possibly TRBD2 on 6 matching bases. The CDR3 is 15 amino acids. The germline V gene has CDR1 LNHDA and CDR2 SQIVND (reference sequence). V was shortened by 6 bases and J by 3 bases, with 18 bases between the two germline ends. CDR3 protein: CASSPGGAADYEQYF. The CDR3 nucleotides read TGTGCCAGTAGCCCGGGCGGGGCGGCTGACTACGAGCAGTACTTC.

This chain joins TRBV6-1 and TRBJ2-4, with TRBD1 matching over 7 bases. Germline loops: CDR1 MNHNS, CDR2 SASEGT. The V and J ends lost 6 bases and 3 bases, in that order; junction bases with no gene match: 2. The CDR3 is 13 residues long. The CDR3 here is CASSQGVKNIQYF. For the CDR3, the DNA is TGTGCCAGCAGCCAGGGGGTCAAAAACATTCAGTACTTC.

The chain is built from TRBV4-2 and TRBJ1-1; TRBD1 is a possible D gene (5 bases). Looked up from germline, CDR1 is LGHNA and CDR2 is YNFKEQ. The CDR3 covers 16 residues. V shed 5 bases and J shed 2 bases, with 18 bases lying between them. The DNA for the CDR3 is TGTGCCAGCAGCGTAGGGGCAGGCCGGGAAAACACTGAAGCTTTCTTT. It specifies CASSVGAGRENTEAFF.

V gene TRBV18 combines with J gene TRBJ2-5; 8 bases match TRBD1. Germline CDR1 reads KGHSH; CDR2 reads LQKENI. Losses at the gene ends were 3 bases for V and 2 bases for J; bases not matched to a gene: 5. The CDR3 is 15 amino acids. CDR3 sequence (DNA): TGTGCCAGCTCACCCCCAGGGGGCCTACAAGAGACCCAGTACTTC. Translating it yields CASSPPGGLQETQYF.

The chain is built from TRBV11-3 and TRBJ2-7, with TRBD1 matching 8 bases. The CDR3 loop spans 18 amino acids. Germline CDR1 reads SGHNT; CDR2 reads YENEEA. V trimming: 0 bases; J trimming: 4 bases; junction bases outside the gene matches: 14. The CDR3 sequence is CASSLERLGPGGRYEQYF. The CDR3, as DNA: TGTGCCAGCAGCTTAGAACGGTTAGGGCCAGGGGGCAGATACGAGCAGTACTTC.

This clone was observed a handful of times. The rearrangement joins TRBV11-1 to TRBJ2-3; D remains ambiguous. Germline V CDR1 and CDR2: SGHAT, FQDESV (reference sequence). Deletions cut 3 bases from V and 4 bases from J, with 8 bases between. This CDR3 has 13 residues. For the CDR3, the DNA is TGTGCCAGCAGCTTTTTGGGATCAGATACGCAGTATTTT. It is translated as CASSFLGSDTQYF.

V gene TRBV4-1 combines with J gene TRBJ1-6; D not resolved. CDR1 is MGHRA and CDR2 is YSYEKL in the germline V gene. V shed 6 bases and J shed 7 bases, with 7 bases lying between them. The CDR3 extends over 12 amino acids. CDR3 bases: TGCGCCAGCAGGGAGAGGAATTCACCCCTCCACTTT. Residues: CASRERNSPLHF.

The J gene is TRBJ1-2, the V gene TRBV5-1; no clear D. Germline loops: CDR1 SGHRS, CDR2 YFSETQ. CDR3 length: 14 residues. Between the trimmed V and J ends, which lost 4 bases and 4 bases, there was a span of 14 bases. The CDR3 reads CASSLGSPGYGYTF. The DNA for the CDR3 is TGCGCCAGCAGCCTCGGGTCCCCAGGCTATGGCTACACCTTC.

The chain links TRBV15 to TRBJ2-2, with a weak D call TRBD1 (6 bases). The V end lost 3 bases, the J end lost 7 bases, and 12 bases lay between the germline ends. This CDR3 contains 14 residues. Germline CDR1 reads LNHNV; CDR2 reads YYDKDF (reference sequence). As DNA, the CDR3 is TGTGCCACCAGCAGTGGCCAGGGGTACGGGGAGCTGTTTTTT. Translating gives CATSSGQGYGELFF. Full variable domain (outside the CDR3, taken from reference TRBV15 and TRBJ2-2): DAMVIQNPRYQVTQFGKPVTLSCSQTLNHNVMYWYQQKSSQAPKLLFHYYDKDFNNEADTPDNFQSRRPNTSFCFLDIRSPGLGDTAMYLCATSSGQGYGELFFGEGSRLTVL.

The V call is TRBV2, the J call TRBJ2-2, with D possibly called TRBD1 or TRBD2 (5 bases each). V was pared by 0 bases and J by 0 bases, with 8 bases between. The CDR3 extends over 16 amino acids. Germline V gene data show CDR1 as SNHLY and CDR2 as FYNNEI. The CDR3 spells CASSEAGTTNTGELFF. CDR3 nucleotides: TGTGCCAGCAGTGAAGCGGGGACCACGAACACCGGGGAGCTGTTTTTT.

The rearrangement joins TRBV2 to TRBJ2-5, with 8 bases that match TRBD1. V lost 5 bases to trimming and J lost 2 bases; unmatched junction nucleotides: 7. CDR3 length: 15 residues. The germline V gene encodes CDR1 SNHLY and CDR2 FYNNEI. The CDR3 region has the DNA TGTGCCAGCAGTAGGACAGGGAGGAGGCAAGAGACCCAGTACTTC. It codes for CASSRTGRRQETQYF.

The CDR3 sequence is CASSYRTSGSNPYEQYF. CDR3 DNA: TGTGCCAGCAGCTACCGGACTAGCGGGAGTAATCCCTACGAGCAGTACTTC. The V and J genes are TRBV7-2 and TRBJ2-7; TRBD2 agrees at 13 bases. Germline assignment: CDR1 SGHTA and CDR2 FQGNSA. V was clipped by 4 bases and J by 2 bases; unmatched bases: 8. The CDR3 is 17 amino acids.

The chain links TRBV11-2 to TRBJ2-7, with 9 bases lining up with TRBD2. Germline values: CDR1 SGHAT, CDR2 FQNNGV. The CDR3 runs 15 residues. V shed 5 bases, J shed 2 bases, and the junction held 7 bases outside the gene matches. CDR3 region: CASSLQAGGPYEQYF. For the CDR3, the DNA is TGTGCCAGCAGCCTACAAGCGGGAGGACCCTACGAGCAGTACTTC.

The chain recombines TRBV10-3 with TRBJ2-3; no firm D call. The CDR3 consists of 13 residues. Germline V gives CDR1 ENHRY, CDR2 SYGVKD. With 8 bases removed from V and 3 bases from J, the gap between germline ends came to 12 bases. This chain's CDR3 is CAISEARTDTQYF. The CDR3 nucleotides are TGTGCCATCTCTGAGGCGAGGACAGATACGCAGTATTTT.

The chain recombines TRBV5-5 with TRBJ2-3; D is perhaps TRBD1 or TRBD2 (6 bases each). CDR1 SGHKS and CDR2 YYEKEE come from the germline V gene (reference sequence). This CDR3 is built from 16 residues. V was trimmed by 1 base and J by 2 bases, leaving 14 bases between them. The CDR3 reads CASSLILGGNTDTQYF. The CDR3 DNA sequence: TGTGCCAGCAGCTTGATCTTAGGGGGGAACACAGATACGCAGTATTTT.